Included here is one TCR beta chain sequence, with context. The antigen is undetermined. The data were taken from a study of human thymus T cells. Regarding the study as a whole: The authors found apparently biased V and J gene usage in thymic and blood repertoires.

Samples came from healthy Finnish infants during open corrective cardiac surgery. Assay used: immunoSEQ multiplex PCR; TCRdb lists only in-frame clones, some missing. In the table there are 35,000 to 55,000 clones, 94% of which are singletons. This TCR came from a boy in the first two years of life with a congenital heart defect but otherwise immunologically healthy. Sequences were obtained from blood.

Here the CDR3 DNA reads TGCAGAGGGGGGTTGTGGAACACCATATATTTT. Amino acids: CRGGLWNTIYF. The chain recombines TRBV20-1 with TRBJ1-3; a weak D match, TRBD1 (6 bases). The germline V gene encodes CDR1 DFQATT and CDR2 SNEGSKA (reference sequence). CDR3 length: 11 amino acids.